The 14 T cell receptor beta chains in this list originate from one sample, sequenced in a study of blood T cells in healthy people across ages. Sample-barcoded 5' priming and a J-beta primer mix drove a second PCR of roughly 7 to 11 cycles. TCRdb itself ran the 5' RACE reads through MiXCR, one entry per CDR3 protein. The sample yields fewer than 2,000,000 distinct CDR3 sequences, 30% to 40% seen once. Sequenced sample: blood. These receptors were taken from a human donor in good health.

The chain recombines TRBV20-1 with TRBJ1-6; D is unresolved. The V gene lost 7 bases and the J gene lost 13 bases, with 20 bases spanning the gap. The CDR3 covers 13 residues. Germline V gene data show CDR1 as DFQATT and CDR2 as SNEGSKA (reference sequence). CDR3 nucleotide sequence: TGCAGTGTTCAGTTTGGACGTCTGAACCCCCTCCACTTT. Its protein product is CSVQFGRLNPLHF.

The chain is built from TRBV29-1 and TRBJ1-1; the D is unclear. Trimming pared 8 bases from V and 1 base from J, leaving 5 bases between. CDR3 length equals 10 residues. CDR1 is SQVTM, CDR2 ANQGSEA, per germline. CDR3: CSSENTEAFF. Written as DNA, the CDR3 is TGCAGCTCGGAGAACACTGAAGCTTTCTTT.

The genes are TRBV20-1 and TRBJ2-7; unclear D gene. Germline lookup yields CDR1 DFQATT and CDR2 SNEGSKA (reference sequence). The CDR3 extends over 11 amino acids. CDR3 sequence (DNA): TGCAGCACCGGGCTTGACTACGAGCAGTACTTC. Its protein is CSTGLDYEQYF.

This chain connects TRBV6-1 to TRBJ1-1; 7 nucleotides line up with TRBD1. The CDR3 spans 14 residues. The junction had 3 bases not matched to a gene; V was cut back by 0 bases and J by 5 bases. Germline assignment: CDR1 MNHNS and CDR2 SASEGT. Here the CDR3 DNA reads TGTGCCAGCAGTGAAGCGCAGGGGGGGACTGAAGCTTTCTTT. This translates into CASSEAQGGTEAFF.

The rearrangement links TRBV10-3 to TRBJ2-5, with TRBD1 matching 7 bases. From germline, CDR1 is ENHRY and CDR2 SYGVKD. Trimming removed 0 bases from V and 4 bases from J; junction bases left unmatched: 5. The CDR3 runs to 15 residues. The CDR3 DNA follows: TGTGCCATCAGTGAGTCGAGGGGGCGTAGAGAGACCCAGTACTTC. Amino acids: CAISESRGRRETQYF.

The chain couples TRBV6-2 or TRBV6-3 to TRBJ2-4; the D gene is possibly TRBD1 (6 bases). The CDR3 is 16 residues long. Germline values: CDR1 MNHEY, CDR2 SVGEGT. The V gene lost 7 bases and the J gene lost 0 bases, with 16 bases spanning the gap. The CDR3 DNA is TGTGCCAGCACTCTAACAGGGACGCTAGCCAAAAACATTCAGTACTTC. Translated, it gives CASTLTGTLAKNIQYF.

For the CDR3, the DNA is TGTGCTAGTACTGCGGGGGGGTGGAATGAGCAGTTCTTC. The encoded protein is CASTAGGWNEQFF. The gene calls are TRBV12-5 and TRBJ2-1, with TRBD2 identical over 9 bases. Trimming at V came to 8 bases and at J to 7 bases, leaving 6 bases not matched to a gene. Germline V gene sequence: CDR1 LGHNT, CDR2 FRNRAP. This CDR3 is 13 amino acids long.

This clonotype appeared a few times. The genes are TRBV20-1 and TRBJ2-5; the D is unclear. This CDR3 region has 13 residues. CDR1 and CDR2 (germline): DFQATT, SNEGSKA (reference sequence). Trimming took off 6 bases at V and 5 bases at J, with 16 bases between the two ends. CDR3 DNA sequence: TGCAGTGCCCCCCCCCTTGGAGCGGAGACCCAGTACTTC. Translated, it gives CSAPPLGAETQYF.

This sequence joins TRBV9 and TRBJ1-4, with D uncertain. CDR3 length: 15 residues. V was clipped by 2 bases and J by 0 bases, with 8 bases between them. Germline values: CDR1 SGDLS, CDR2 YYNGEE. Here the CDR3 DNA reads TGTGCCAGCAGCGTCCGCAGCTCAACTAATGAAAAACTGTTTTTT. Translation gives CASSVRSSTNEKLFF.

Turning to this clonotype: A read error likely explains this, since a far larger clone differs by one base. The CDR3 DNA sequence: TGTGCCTGCAGCTTAGGGCCTTCCTACGAGCAGTACTTC. Translation gives CACSLGPSYEQYF. J is TRBJ2-7 and V is TRBV7-3; D not certain. Germline V CDR1 and CDR2: SGHTA, FQGTGA. The CDR3 length is 13 residues.

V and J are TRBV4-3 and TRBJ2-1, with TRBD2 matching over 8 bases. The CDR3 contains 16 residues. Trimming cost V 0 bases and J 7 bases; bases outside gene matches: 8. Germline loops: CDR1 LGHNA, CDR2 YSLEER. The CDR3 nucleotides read TGCGCCAGCAGCCAAGATTCACTAGCGGATCTTAATGAGCAGTTCTTC. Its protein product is CASSQDSLADLNEQFF.

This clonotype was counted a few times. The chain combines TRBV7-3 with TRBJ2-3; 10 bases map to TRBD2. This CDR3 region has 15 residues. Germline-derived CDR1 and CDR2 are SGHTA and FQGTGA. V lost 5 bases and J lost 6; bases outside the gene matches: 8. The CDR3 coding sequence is TGTGCCAGCAGCCCGGCTTTAGCGGGGGGCGATACGCAGTATTTT. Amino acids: CASSPALAGGDTQYF.

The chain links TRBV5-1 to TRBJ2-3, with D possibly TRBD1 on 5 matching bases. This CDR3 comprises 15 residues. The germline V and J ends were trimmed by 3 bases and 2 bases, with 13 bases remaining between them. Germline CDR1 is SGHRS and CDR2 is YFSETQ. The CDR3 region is CASSSLGQVTDTQYF. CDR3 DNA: TGCGCCAGCAGCTCCCTGGGGCAGGTCACAGATACGCAGTATTTT. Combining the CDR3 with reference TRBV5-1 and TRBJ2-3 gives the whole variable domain KAGVTQTPRYLIKTRGQQVTLSCSPISGHRSVSWYQQTPGQGLQFLFEYFSETQRNKGNFPGRFSGRQFSNSRSEMNVSTLELGDSALYLCASSSLGQVTDTQYFGPGTRLTVL.

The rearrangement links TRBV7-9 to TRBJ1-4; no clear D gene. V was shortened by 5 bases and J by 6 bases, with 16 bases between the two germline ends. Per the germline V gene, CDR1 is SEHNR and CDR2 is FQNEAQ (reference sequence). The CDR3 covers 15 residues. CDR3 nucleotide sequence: TGTGCCAGCAGCCACGGGGTCGGGGAGGATGAAAAACTGTTTTTT. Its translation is CASSHGVGEDEKLFF.